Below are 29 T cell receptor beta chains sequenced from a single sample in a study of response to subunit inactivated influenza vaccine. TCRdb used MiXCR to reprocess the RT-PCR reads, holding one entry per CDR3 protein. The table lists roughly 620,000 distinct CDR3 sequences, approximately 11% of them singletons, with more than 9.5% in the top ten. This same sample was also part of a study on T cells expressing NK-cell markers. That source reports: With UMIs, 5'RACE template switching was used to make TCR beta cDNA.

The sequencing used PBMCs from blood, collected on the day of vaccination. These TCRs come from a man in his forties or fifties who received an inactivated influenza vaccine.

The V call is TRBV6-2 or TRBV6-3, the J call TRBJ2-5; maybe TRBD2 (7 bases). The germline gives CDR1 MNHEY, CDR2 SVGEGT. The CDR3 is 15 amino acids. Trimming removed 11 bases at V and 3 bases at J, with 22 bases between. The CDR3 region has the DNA TGTGCCCGGAGGGGGGGGCGCAAAGTAGAAGAGACCCAGTACTTC. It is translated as CARRGGRKVEETQYF.

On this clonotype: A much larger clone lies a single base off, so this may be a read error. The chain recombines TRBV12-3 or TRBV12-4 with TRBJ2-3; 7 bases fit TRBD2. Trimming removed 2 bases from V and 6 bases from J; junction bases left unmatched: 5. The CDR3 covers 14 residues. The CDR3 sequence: CASSLRGVQDTQYF. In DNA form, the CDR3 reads TGTGCCAGCAGTTTACGGGGGGTCCAGGATACGCAGTATTTT.

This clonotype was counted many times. The CDR3 is CASSPSGYYEQYF. CDR3 nucleotides: TGTGCCAGCAGCCCTAGTGGGTACTACGAGCAGTACTTC. This chain joins TRBV7-6 and TRBJ2-7; no reliable D call. The germline V gene encodes CDR1 SGHVS and CDR2 FNYEAQ. The ends were cut back, 5 bases at V and 3 bases at J, with 11 bases in the middle. CDR3 length: 13 residues.

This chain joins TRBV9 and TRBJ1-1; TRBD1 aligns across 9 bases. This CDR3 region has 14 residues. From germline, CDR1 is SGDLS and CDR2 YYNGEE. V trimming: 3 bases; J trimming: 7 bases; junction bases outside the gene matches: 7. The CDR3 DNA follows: TGTGCCAGCAGCGCGGGGGGACAGGGCGGTGAAGCTTTCTTT. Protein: CASSAGGQGGEAFF.

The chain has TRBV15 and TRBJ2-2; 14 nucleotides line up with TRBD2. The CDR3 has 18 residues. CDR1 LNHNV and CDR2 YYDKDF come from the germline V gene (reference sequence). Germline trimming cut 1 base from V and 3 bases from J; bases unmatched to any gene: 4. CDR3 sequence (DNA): TGTGCCACCAGCAGAGGACTAGCGGGAGGGCCGGACACCGGGGAGCTGTTTTTT. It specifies CATSRGLAGGPDTGELFF.

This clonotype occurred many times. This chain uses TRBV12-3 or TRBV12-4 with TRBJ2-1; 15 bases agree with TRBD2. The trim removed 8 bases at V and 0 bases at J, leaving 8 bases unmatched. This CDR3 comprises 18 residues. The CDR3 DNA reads TGTGCCAGCCAACATGGGACTAGCGGGGGGCGCTCCTACAATGAGCAGTTCTTC. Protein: CASQHGTSGGRSYNEQFF.

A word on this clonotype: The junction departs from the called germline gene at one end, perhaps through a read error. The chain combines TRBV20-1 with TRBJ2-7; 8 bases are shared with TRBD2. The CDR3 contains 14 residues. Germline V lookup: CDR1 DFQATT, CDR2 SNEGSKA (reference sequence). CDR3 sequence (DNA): TGCAGTGCTAGAGCGGGCGGGGGGTCCTCCGAGCAGTACTTC. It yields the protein CSARAGGGSSEQYF.

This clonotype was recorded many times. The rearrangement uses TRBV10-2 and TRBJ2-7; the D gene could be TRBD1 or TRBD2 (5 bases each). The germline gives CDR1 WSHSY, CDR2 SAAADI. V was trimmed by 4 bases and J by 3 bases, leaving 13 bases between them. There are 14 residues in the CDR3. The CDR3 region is CASSAGTAVYEQYF. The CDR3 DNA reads TGCGCCAGCAGTGCCGGGACGGCCGTCTACGAGCAGTACTTC.

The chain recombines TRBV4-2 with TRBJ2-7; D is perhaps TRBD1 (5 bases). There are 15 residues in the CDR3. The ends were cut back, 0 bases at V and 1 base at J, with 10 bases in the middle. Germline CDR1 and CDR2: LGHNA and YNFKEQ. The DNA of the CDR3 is TGTGCCAGCAGCCAAGAAGCAAGGGGTTCCTACGAGCAGTACTTC. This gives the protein CASSQEARGSYEQYF.

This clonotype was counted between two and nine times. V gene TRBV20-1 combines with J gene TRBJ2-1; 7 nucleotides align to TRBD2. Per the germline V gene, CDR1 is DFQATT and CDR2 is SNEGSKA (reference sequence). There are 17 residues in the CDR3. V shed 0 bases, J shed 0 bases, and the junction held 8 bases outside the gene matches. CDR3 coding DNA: TGCAGTGCTAGAGATCACTCGCGGGGGAGCTCCTACAATGAGCAGTTCTTC. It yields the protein CSARDHSRGSSYNEQFF.

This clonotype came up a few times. The CDR3 DNA is TGCGCCAGCAGCCAAGATCGGACCACCGAGACCCAGTACTTC. Residues: CASSQDRTTETQYF. This chain uses TRBV4-3 with TRBJ2-5; D is ambiguous. Per the germline V gene, CDR1 is LGHNA and CDR2 is YSLEER. This CDR3 spans 14 amino acids. V was pared by 0 bases and J by 5 bases, with 10 bases between.

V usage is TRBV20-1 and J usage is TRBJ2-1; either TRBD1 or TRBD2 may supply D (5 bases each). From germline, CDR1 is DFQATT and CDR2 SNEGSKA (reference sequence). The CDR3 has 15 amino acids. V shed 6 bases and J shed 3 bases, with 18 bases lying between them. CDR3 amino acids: CSAGLGDGHYNEQFF. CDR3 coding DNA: TGCAGTGCGGGCCTAGGGGACGGCCACTACAATGAGCAGTTCTTC.

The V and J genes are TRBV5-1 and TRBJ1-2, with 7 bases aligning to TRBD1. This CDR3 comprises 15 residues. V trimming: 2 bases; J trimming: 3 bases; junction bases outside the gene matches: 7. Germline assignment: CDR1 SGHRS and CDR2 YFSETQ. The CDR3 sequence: CASSLSIQGDYGYTF. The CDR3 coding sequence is TGCGCCAGCAGCTTATCGATCCAGGGGGACTATGGCTACACCTTC.

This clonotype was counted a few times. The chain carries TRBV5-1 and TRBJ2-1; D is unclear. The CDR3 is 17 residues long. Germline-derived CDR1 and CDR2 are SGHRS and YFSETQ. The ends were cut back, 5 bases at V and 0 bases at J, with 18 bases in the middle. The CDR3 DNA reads TGCGCCAGCAGGAGGCCCAACCTGGAAAGCTCCTACAATGAGCAGTTCTTC. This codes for CASRRPNLESSYNEQFF.

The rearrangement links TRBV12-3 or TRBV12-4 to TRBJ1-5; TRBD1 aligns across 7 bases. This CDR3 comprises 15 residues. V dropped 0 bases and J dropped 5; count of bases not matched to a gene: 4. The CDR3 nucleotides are TGTGCCAGCAGTTTAGCTGACAGGGTCCATCAGCCCCAGCATTTT. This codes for CASSLADRVHQPQHF.

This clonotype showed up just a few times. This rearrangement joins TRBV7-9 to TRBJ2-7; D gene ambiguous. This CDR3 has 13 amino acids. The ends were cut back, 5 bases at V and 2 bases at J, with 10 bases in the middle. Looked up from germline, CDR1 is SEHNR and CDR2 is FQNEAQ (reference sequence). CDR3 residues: CASSGTSAYEQYF. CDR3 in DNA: TGTGCCAGCAGCGGAACATCCGCCTACGAGCAGTACTTC.

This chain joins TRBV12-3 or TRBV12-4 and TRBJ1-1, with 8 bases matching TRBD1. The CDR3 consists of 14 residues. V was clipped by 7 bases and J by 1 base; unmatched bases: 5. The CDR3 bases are TGTGCCAGCATTAAAGACAGGGGGAACACTGAAGCTTTCTTT. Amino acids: CASIKDRGNTEAFF.

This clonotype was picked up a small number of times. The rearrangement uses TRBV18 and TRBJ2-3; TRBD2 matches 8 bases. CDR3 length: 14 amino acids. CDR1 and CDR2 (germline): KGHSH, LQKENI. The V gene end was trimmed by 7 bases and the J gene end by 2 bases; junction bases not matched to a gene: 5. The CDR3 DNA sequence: TGTGCCAGCTTCCCGACTAGCGACACAGATACGCAGTATTTT. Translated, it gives CASFPTSDTDTQYF.

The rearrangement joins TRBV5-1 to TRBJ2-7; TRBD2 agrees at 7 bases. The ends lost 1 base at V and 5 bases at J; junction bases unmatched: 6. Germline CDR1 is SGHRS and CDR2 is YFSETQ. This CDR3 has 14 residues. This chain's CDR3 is CASSLTGTIHEQYF. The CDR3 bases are TGCGCCAGCAGCTTGACCGGGACTATTCACGAGCAGTACTTC.

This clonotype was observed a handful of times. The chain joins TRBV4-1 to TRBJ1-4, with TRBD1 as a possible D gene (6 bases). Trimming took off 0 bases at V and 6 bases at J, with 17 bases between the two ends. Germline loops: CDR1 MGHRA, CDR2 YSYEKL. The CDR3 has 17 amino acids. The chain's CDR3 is CASSQDRQSKGDEKLFF. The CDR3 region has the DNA TGCGCCAGCAGCCAAGATCGGCAGAGCAAGGGGGATGAAAAACTGTTTTTT.

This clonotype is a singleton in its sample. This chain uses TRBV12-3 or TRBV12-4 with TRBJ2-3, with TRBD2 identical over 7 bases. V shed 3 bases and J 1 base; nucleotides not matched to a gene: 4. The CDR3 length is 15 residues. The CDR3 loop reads CASSFLAEGTDTQYF. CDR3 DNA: TGTGCCAGCAGTTTCCTAGCGGAAGGCACAGATACGCAGTATTTT.

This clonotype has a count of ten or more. CDR3 in DNA: TGTGCCAGCGGCGAGCGTAGCACCATATATTTT. It is translated as CASGERSTIYF. The genes are TRBV28 and TRBJ1-3; no clear D. The V end lost 8 bases, the J end lost 9 bases, and 11 bases lay between the germline ends. Germline values: CDR1 MDHEN, CDR2 SYDVKM. The CDR3 totals 11 residues.

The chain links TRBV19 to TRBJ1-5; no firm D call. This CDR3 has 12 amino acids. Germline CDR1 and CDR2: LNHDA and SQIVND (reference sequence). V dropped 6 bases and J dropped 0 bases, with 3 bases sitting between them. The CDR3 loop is CASRGSNQPQHF. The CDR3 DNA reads TGTGCCAGTAGGGGTAGCAATCAGCCCCAGCATTTT.

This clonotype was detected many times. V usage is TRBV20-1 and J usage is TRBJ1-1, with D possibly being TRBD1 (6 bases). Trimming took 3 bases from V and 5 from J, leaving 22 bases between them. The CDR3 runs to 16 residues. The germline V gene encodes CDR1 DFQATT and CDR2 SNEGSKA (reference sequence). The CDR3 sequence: CSASGGTRGAGTEAFF. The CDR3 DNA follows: TGCAGTGCTAGTGGGGGGACAAGGGGCGCGGGAACTGAAGCTTTCTTT.

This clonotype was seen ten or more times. CDR3 coding DNA: TGCGCCAGCAGCCAGAACAGCGGAGAGACCCAGTACTTC. Protein: CASSQNSGETQYF. The genes are TRBV4-3 and TRBJ2-5; weak D call: TRBD2 (5 bases). The CDR3 extends over 13 amino acids. The germline gives CDR1 LGHNA, CDR2 YSLEER. Trimming took 3 bases from V and 4 from J, leaving 9 bases between them.

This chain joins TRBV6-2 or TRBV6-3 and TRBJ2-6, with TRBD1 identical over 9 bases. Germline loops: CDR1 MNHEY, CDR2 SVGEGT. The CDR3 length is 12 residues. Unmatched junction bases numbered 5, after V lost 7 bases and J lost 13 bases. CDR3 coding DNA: TGTGCCAGCAAAGGGACAGGGCTGGTCCTGACTTTC. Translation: CASKGTGLVLTF.

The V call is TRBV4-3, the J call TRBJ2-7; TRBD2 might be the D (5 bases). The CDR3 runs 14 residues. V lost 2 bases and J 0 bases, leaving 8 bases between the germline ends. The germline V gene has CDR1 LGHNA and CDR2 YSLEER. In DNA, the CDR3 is TGCGCCAGCAGCCAAAACGACTACTCCTACGAGCAGTACTTC. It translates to CASSQNDYSYEQYF.

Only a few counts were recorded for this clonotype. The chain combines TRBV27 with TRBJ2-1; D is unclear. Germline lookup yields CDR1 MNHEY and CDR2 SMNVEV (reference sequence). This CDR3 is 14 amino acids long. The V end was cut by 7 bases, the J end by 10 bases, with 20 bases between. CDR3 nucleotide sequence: TGTGCCAGCAATCCCACCCCATGGCCCAGGGAGCAGTTCTTC. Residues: CASNPTPWPREQFF.

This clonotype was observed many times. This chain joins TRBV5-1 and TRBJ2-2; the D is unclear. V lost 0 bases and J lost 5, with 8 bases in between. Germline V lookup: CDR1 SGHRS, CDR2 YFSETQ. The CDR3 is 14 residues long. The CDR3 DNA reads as TGCGCCAGCAGCTTGGCCGAGACGACCGGGGAGCTGTTTTTT. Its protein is CASSLAETTGELFF. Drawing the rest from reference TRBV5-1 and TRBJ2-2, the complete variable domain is KAGVTQTPRYLIKTRGQQVTLSCSPISGHRSVSWYQQTPGQGLQFLFEYFSETQRNKGNFPGRFSGRQFSNSRSEMNVSTLELGDSALYLCASSLAETTGELFFGEGSRLTVL.